The sequence of this T cell receptor beta chain was determined in a study of blood T cell repertoires in COVID-19 (dated by TCRdb to the early 2020s). For the study in its entirety: Collaborator samples came from the United States, Italy and Spain and covered acute and convalescent phases of COVID-19. Where available, HLA class I and class II types were taken from metadata supplied by the sample provider and were not determined by assay-based typing. Subjects who had been exposed to COVID-19, were actively infected with it, or had recovered from it provided the deeply sampled blood TCRbeta repertoires that made up the dataset. The material from the prospective study consisted of cDNA or gDNA derived from T cells, B-cell-depleted T cells, or PBMCs. The sample metadata nearly always contained a de-identified subject ID, COVID-19 status, age in years and sex. A freely available public database, intended as a resource for researchers studying the immune response to SARS-CoV-2, is where the repertoires were released. The samples were drawn from the first 160 participants of the ongoing ImmuneRACE study and from 1,254 subjects provided by 6 global collaborators. Study-level results and caveats: The amount of clinical and demographic metadata varied by source and participant and was provided uncurated.

Worth noting for this clone: Its antigen is unknown. One base away there is no much larger clone; base qualities are not given.

Another Seattle source contributed samples from volunteer blood donors who had recovered from COVID-19. Whole blood was collected in K2EDTA tubes by collaborating institutions according to the institutions' own protocols. For TCRbeta analysis, collaborators shipped samples as frozen whole blood, isolated PBMCs, or DNA extracted from either of those sample types. The immunoSEQ Assay, a bias-controlled multiplex PCR, was used to amplify TCRbeta CDR3 regions from genomic DNA. For the original study's pipeline: Within the assay, amplification of reference gene primers was used to estimate how many nucleated cells each sample contained. To quantify the absolute abundance of each unique TCRbeta CDR3 rearrangement, sequence reads were collapsed and filtered. For each sample, productive Simpson clonality was calculated by taking the square root of Simpson's diversity index across productive rearrangements. TCRdb limited this immuneACCESS table to in-frame rearrangements with V and J called. A share of clones is missing; checked studies link under half to unresolved V genes, and the rest is unexplained. V and J calls and clone size follow that table, whereas D and trimming were derived from the DNA. Here the sample has roughly 150,000 clones; roughly 91% occur a single time. The leading ten clones occupy approximately 2% of the sample.

The specimen sequenced was peripheral blood. This clonotype originated in a man aged 45-65 years who had recovered from COVID-19.

The nucleotide sequence is TGTGCCAGCAGCTTCGGAAACAGGGGAGGAACTTTCTTT. The resulting protein is CASSFGNRGGTFF. The rearrangement joined TRBV7-9 to TRBJ1-1, with 7 bases aligning to TRBD1. Via the germline V gene (reference sequence), CDR1 is SEHNR and CDR2 FQNEAQ. Germline trimming: 3 bases from V, 12 bases from J; junction bases outside gene matches: 10. The CDR3 contains 13 residues, cysteine and phenylalanine counted. Of all the DNA, just the CDR3 is kept, 39 bases in frame from base 1.